This paragraph covers one T cell receptor (beta chain) sequence. V lost 2 bases and J 6 bases, leaving 16 bases between the germline ends. Germline V gives CDR1 MDHEN, CDR2 SYDVKM. This CDR3 spans 15 amino acids. These data are taken from a study of control samples from healthy donors and cancer patients. The repertoire was sequenced with immunoSEQ multiplex PCR; TCRdb's copy has only in-frame clones and lacks some. The sample has some 140,000 clones, about nine tenths seen once. The sequenced sample consisted of blood. This receptor was identified in a woman aged 25 to 39 in good health. V usage is TRBV28 and J usage is TRBJ2-5; tentatively, D is TRBD1 or TRBD2 (5 bases each). This CDR3 reads CASSLPGPRGKTQYF. CDR3 nucleotides: TGTGCCAGCAGTTTACCGGGACCGCGTGGAAAGACCCAGTACTTC.